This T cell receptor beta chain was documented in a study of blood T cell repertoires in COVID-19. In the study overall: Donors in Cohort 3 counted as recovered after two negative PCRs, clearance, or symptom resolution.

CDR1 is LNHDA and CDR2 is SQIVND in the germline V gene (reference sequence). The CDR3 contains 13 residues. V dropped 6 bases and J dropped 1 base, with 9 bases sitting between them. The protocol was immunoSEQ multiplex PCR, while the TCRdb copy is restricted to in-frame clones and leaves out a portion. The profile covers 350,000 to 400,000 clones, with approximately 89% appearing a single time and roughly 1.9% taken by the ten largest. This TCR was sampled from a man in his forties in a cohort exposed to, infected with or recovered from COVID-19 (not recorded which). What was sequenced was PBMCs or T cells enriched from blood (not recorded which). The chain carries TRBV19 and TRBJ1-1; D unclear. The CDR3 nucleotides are TGTGCCAGTAGCGGGTCTTCGAACACTGAAGCTTTCTTT. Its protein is CASSGSSNTEAFF.